These 20 T cell receptor beta chains came from one sample sequenced in a study of blood T cell repertoires in COVID-19. The data were produced by immunoSEQ multiplex PCR, yet TCRdb's version contains in-frame clones alone and is incomplete. This table holds about 89,000 clones, approximately 90% found once. Input material: peripheral blood. The receptors here all came from a man aged 55 to 69 with acute or convalescent COVID-19.

In this sample, this clone turned up once. The chain combines TRBV5-5 with TRBJ2-2; tentatively, D is TRBD1 (5 bases). This CDR3 has 14 residues. The V and J ends lost 4 bases and 5 bases respectively, with 12 bases between them. In germline, CDR1 is SGHKS, CDR2 YYEKEE (reference sequence). This CDR3 is CASSEDMETGELFF. For the CDR3, the DNA is TGTGCCAGCAGCGAGGACATGGAAACCGGGGAGCTGTTTTTT.

V gene TRBV5-1 combines with J gene TRBJ1-2; TRBD1 agrees at 9 bases. The CDR3 length is 15 residues. Losses at the gene ends were 4 bases for V and 2 bases for J; bases not matched to a gene: 6. Germline CDR1 SGHRS, CDR2 YFSETQ. The CDR3 protein is CASSPGDRENYGYTF. As DNA, the CDR3 is TGCGCCAGCAGCCCCGGGGACAGGGAGAACTATGGCTACACCTTC.

This clone was seen more than once but under ten times. The chain joins TRBV2 to TRBJ1-2, with D tentatively TRBD1 (5 bases). CDR3 length: 12 amino acids. CDR1 is SNHLY and CDR2 is FYNNEI in the germline V gene. V lost 4 bases to trimming and J lost 6 bases, with 9 bases between them. CDR3 nucleotide sequence: TGTGCCAGCAGTGTATCAGGGAATGGCTACACCTTC. This encodes CASSVSGNGYTF. Full variable domain (missing parts from reference TRBV2 and TRBJ1-2): EPEVTQTPSHQVTQMGQEVILRCVPISNHLYFYWYRQILGQKVEFLVSFYNNEISEKSEIFDDQFSVERPDGSNFTLKIRSTKLEDSAMYFCASSVSGNGYTFGSGTRLTVV.

This sequence joins TRBV3-1 (or the pseudogene TRBV3-2) and TRBJ2-7; 8 positions match TRBD2. The junction had 6 bases not matched to a gene; V was cut back by 5 bases and J by 0 bases. The germline V gene encodes CDR1 LGHDT and CDR2 YNNKEL (reference sequence). The CDR3 totals 15 residues. CDR3 protein: CASSGGLAGSYEQYF. Here the CDR3 DNA reads TGTGCCAGCAGCGGGGGGCTAGCGGGCTCCTACGAGCAGTACTTC.

DNA for the CDR3: TGTGCCAGCAGTTACTCTTTAGGGGAGAACACTGAAGCTTTCTTT. This translates into CASSYSLGENTEAFF. This chain uses TRBV6-5 with TRBJ1-1; weak D call: TRBD1 (5 bases). This CDR3 has 15 residues. The germline gives CDR1 MNHEY, CDR2 SVGAGI. V was cut by 0 bases and J by 1 base, with 9 bases left in between.

The chain couples TRBV9 to TRBJ1-3; D not certain. The CDR3 runs 16 residues. Trimming removed 0 bases at V and 0 bases at J, with 10 bases between. Germline V gene data show CDR1 as SGDLS and CDR2 as YYNGEE. The CDR3 nucleotides are TGTGCCAGCAGCGTAGGTTCAGACATCTCTGGAAACACCATATATTTT. Its translation is CASSVGSDISGNTIYF.

This sequence joins TRBV3-1 (or the pseudogene TRBV3-2) and TRBJ1-2; TRBD1 agrees at 7 bases. The germline V gene encodes CDR1 LGHDT and CDR2 YNNKEL (reference sequence). The CDR3 consists of 14 residues. Trimming took 1 base from V and 4 from J; bases not matched to a gene: 3. The CDR3 nucleotides read TGTGCCAGCAGCCAAGGGACAGGCCCCTATGGCTACACCTTC. Protein: CASSQGTGPYGYTF.

The rearrangement links TRBV5-1 to TRBJ1-3; 7 nucleotides align to TRBD1. The J segment lost 2 bases and the V segment lost 2 bases, leaving 1 base of the junction unmatched. CDR3 length: 14 amino acids. From germline, CDR1 is SGHRS and CDR2 YFSETQ. The CDR3 is CASSFDRAGNTIYF. The CDR3 DNA follows: TGCGCCAGCAGCTTTGACAGGGCTGGAAACACCATATATTTT.

The chain joins TRBV5-1 to TRBJ2-1, with TRBD1 matching 7 bases. The germline V gene encodes CDR1 SGHRS and CDR2 YFSETQ. The CDR3 runs to 15 residues. V was pared by 2 bases and J by 4 bases, with 6 bases of the junction left unmatched. The CDR3 nucleotides are TGCGCCAGCAGCTTCCGGGACAGCTCATACAATGAGCAGTTCTTC. It encodes CASSFRDSSYNEQFF.

This chain connects TRBV15 to TRBJ2-7; the match to TRBD2 covers 7 bases. Germline CDR1 is LNHNV and CDR2 is YYDKDF (reference sequence). CDR3 length: 16 residues. V was clipped by 3 bases and J by 3 bases; unmatched bases: 11. CDR3 in amino acids: CATSSLQGGGYYEQYF. DNA of the CDR3: TGTGCCACCAGCAGTCTCCAGGGCGGGGGTTACTACGAGCAGTACTTC. The full variable domain, rest sourced from reference TRBV15 and TRBJ2-7, is DAMVIQNPRYQVTQFGKPVTLSCSQTLNHNVMYWYQQKSSQAPKLLFHYYDKDFNNEADTPDNFQSRRPNTSFCFLDIRSPGLGDTAMYLCATSSLQGGGYYEQYFGPGTRLTVT.

This chain connects TRBV20-1 to TRBJ1-3, with D maybe TRBD1 (6 bases). Trimming took off 3 bases at V and 2 bases at J, with 11 bases between the two ends. Germline loops: CDR1 DFQATT, CDR2 SNEGSKA (reference sequence). The CDR3 length is 14 residues. CDR3 sequence reads: CSASPTGTGNTIYF. The DNA for the CDR3 is TGCAGTGCTAGTCCCACAGGGACTGGAAACACCATATATTTT.

This chain connects TRBV5-1 to TRBJ2-1, with TRBD2 identical over 12 bases. Germline CDR1 is SGHRS and CDR2 is YFSETQ. The CDR3 has 18 residues. The V segment lost 4 bases and the J segment 0 bases; nucleotides outside the gene matches: 8. The CDR3 nucleotides read TGCGCCAGCAGCATCCGGACTAGCGGGGCCGTCTCCTACAATGAGCAGTTCTTC. Protein sequence: CASSIRTSGAVSYNEQFF.

The chain employs TRBV5-1 and TRBJ2-5; 12 bases are shared with TRBD2. This CDR3 comprises 14 residues. V dropped 8 bases and J dropped 1; count of bases not matched to a gene: 3. Germline CDR1 is SGHRS and CDR2 is YFSETQ. The CDR3 reads CASGTSGSQETQYF. CDR3 DNA sequence: TGCGCCAGTGGGACTAGCGGGTCCCAAGAGACCCAGTACTTC.

The rearrangement joins TRBV14 to TRBJ2-7; the match to TRBD2 covers 8 bases. Germline V gives CDR1 SGHDN, CDR2 FVKESK. V lost 4 bases, J lost 3 bases, and 8 bases stayed unmatched. There are 15 residues in the CDR3. The CDR3 spells CASSLRGGQYYEQYF. CDR3 in DNA: TGTGCCAGCAGCCTCCGGGGGGGGCAGTACTACGAGCAGTACTTC.

The V and J genes are TRBV12-3 or TRBV12-4 and TRBJ1-5, with no clear D. V lost 2 bases, J lost 6 bases, and 5 bases lay in between. The CDR3 consists of 12 residues. In DNA, the CDR3 is TGTGCCAGCAGTTTATTTAGTCAGCCCCAGCATTTT. It encodes CASSLFSQPQHF.

The chain joins TRBV30 to TRBJ2-3; the D gene could be TRBD1 or TRBD2 (5 bases each). This CDR3 has 14 amino acids. The germline V gene has CDR1 GTSNPN and CDR2 SVGIG (reference sequence). The V gene lost 5 bases and the J gene lost 2 bases, with 14 bases spanning the gap. CDR3 in amino acids: CAWGTRGSTDTQYF. DNA of the CDR3: TGTGCCTGGGGGACCCGCGGGTCCACAGATACGCAGTATTTT.

As to this clone: At one of its ends the junction is not consistent with the germline gene, which may arise from a read error. The V and J genes are TRBV5-1 and TRBJ2-3, with a weak D call TRBD2 (7 bases). The length of the CDR3 is 19 residues. The V gene's germline CDR1 is SGHRS and CDR2 YFSETQ. The CDR3 reads CARSWAAGGAAGGTDTQYF. For the CDR3, the DNA is TGCGCCCGCAGCTGGGCCGCCGGGGGCGCGGCGGGGGGCACAGATACGCAGTATTTT.

The V call is TRBV9, the J call TRBJ1-2; possibly TRBD1 for D (5 bases). The V end was cut by 2 bases, the J end by 2 bases, with 13 bases between. CDR1 and CDR2 (germline): SGDLS, YYNGEE. This CDR3 is 15 amino acids long. The CDR3 sequence: CASSVDGGWNYGYTF. The CDR3 coding sequence is TGTGCCAGCAGCGTCGATGGGGGGTGGAACTATGGCTACACCTTC.

The J gene is TRBJ2-2, the V gene TRBV11-2; 12 bases line up with TRBD2. The CDR3 length is 17 residues. The V and J ends lost 5 bases and 4 bases, in that order; junction bases with no gene match: 8. Germline V lookup: CDR1 SGHAT, CDR2 FQNNGV. The CDR3, as DNA: TGTGCCAGCAGCCCGACTAGCGGGGGATGGGGCACCGGGGAGCTGTTTTTT. Its protein is CASSPTSGGWGTGELFF. Variable domain in full (rest from reference TRBV11-2 and TRBJ2-2): EAGVAQSPRYKIIEKRQSVAFWCNPISGHATLYWYQQILGQGPKLLIQFQNNGVVDDSQLPKDRFSAERLKGVDSTLKIQPAKLEDSAVYLCASSPTSGGWGTGELFFGEGSRLTVL.

This clone occurred a few times. The chain is built from TRBV5-1 and TRBJ1-3, with 9 bases that match TRBD1. V gave up 5 bases and J gave up 3 bases; unmatched junction bases: 12. Looked up from germline, CDR1 is SGHRS and CDR2 is YFSETQ. The CDR3 is 17 residues long. CDR3 sequence: CASSATRTGGFGNTIYF. DNA for the CDR3: TGCGCCAGCAGTGCAACCCGCACAGGGGGCTTTGGAAACACCATATATTTT.